Sequencing of this T cell receptor (beta chain) was carried out in a study of blood T cell repertoires in COVID-19 (TCRdb year 2020). Looking at the study overall: Samples covering the acute and convalescent phases of COVID-19 were provided by collaborators in the United States, Italy and Spain. The prospective study material was composed of cDNA or gDNA derived from T cells, B-cell-depleted T cells, or PBMCs. A de-identified subject ID, COVID-19 status, age in years and sex were almost always included in the sample metadata. The repertoires were released in a freely available public database intended as a resource for research on the immune response to SARS-CoV-2. The dataset comprised deeply sampled blood TCRbeta repertoires from subjects exposed to, actively infected with, or recovered from COVID-19. The samples were drawn from two sources: the first 160 participants of the ongoing ImmuneRACE study, and over 1,000 subjects contributed by 6 global collaborators. Where HLA class I and class II types were available, the types were taken from metadata supplied by the sample provider, not from assay-based typing.

Overall results and qualifications from the work: Clinical and demographic metadata were provided uncurated, with the amount varying by source and participant.

The germline V gene yields SGHVS for CDR1 and FNYEAQ for CDR2. Trimming takes 4 bases off V and 4 bases off J; junction bases not matched to a gene: 13. The CDR3 sequence holds 17 residues, the cysteine and phenylalanine included. Of the read, only the CDR3 DNA is kept; its 51 bases are in frame from base 1. With respect to this clone: The target of this receptor is not known. No base qualities exist here, and no much larger clone lies one base off it.

Enrolling through a virtual design, the prospective study's participants ranged in age from roughly 18 to 90 years and lived across 24 United States geographic areas. In the prospective study, participants were assigned to cohorts based on the clinical history participants reported in a screening survey and a study questionnaire. Recovered participants in ImmuneRACE Cohort 3 were defined by two consecutive negative NP/OP PCR tests, clearance by a healthcare professional, or resolution of symptoms. In the prospective study, whole blood, serum and a nasopharyngeal or oropharyngeal swab were collected from each participant by mobile phlebotomists. Additional blood draws and questionnaires over an approximately 2-month period could optionally be provided by prospective study participants. Blood samples from the prospective study were shipped frozen or at room temperature prior to DNA extraction. The immunoSEQ Assay, a bias-controlled multiplex PCR, was used to amplify TCRbeta CDR3 regions from genomic DNA. The source study handled its data this way. Within the assay, amplification of reference gene primers was used to estimate how many nucleated cells each sample contained. To quantify the absolute abundance of each unique TCRbeta CDR3 rearrangement, sequence reads were collapsed and filtered. For each sample, productive Simpson clonality was calculated by taking the square root of Simpson's diversity index across productive rearrangements. TCRdb took this table from immuneACCESS and kept in-frame rearrangements with V and J called. Such tables lack part of the clones; where checked against another copy, unresolved V genes explain under half of the gap, and the rest is unexplained. V and J calls and clone size follow that table, whereas D and trimming were derived from the DNA. This sample is represented by over 300,000 clones; 86% of them were singletons. The top ten hold less than 11% of the sample.

Sample: PBMCs or T cells enriched from blood (not recorded which). The origin of this receptor is a woman younger than 30 who had recovered from COVID-19. The rearranged segments are TRBV7-6 and TRBJ2-1, and 7 bases in between align with TRBD2. CDR3 loop: CASSSALLAPPYNEQFF. The sequence in DNA is TGTGCCAGCAGCTCCGCCTTACTAGCGCCGCCATACAATGAGCAGTTCTTC. Joined to the reference TRBV7-6 and TRBJ2-1 proteins, this CDR3 gives the full variable domain: GAGVSQSPRYKVTKRGQDVALRCDPISGHVSLYWYRQALGQGPEFLTYFNYEAQQDKSGLPNDRFSAERPEGSISTLTIQRTEQRDSAMYRCASSSALLAPPYNEQFFGPGTRLTVL.